The 25 T cell receptor beta chains reported below all come from one sample, sequenced in a study of T cells in Graves' hyperthyroidism and ophthalmopathy. From RNA transcripts, TCR beta CDR3 regions were amplified. First-round RT-PCR of the TCR CDR3 relied on the HTBI primer set. TCRdb passed the multiplex PCR reads through MiXCR, listing each CDR3 protein once. The sample carries roughly 300,000 distinct CDR3 sequences, roughly 20% recorded once. Sequenced sample: blood. These receptors originate from a woman between 50 and 59 years old with Graves' hyperthyroidism.

This clonotype has a count of ten or more. CDR3 sequence reads: CASSSGQRTDTQYF. The DNA for the CDR3 is TGCGCCAGCAGCTCAGGCCAAAGGACAGATACGCAGTATTTT. V usage is TRBV5-1 and J usage is TRBJ2-3; no reliable D call. This CDR3 has 14 residues. Trimming took off 3 bases at V and 3 bases at J, with 11 bases between the two ends. CDR1 and CDR2 (germline): SGHRS, YFSETQ.

J is TRBJ2-1 and V is TRBV11-3, with D perhaps TRBD1 (7 bases). Per the germline V gene, CDR1 is SGHNT and CDR2 is YENEEA. The ends were cut back, 3 bases at V and 5 bases at J, with 17 bases in the middle. CDR3 length: 16 amino acids. The CDR3 loop reads CASSFGAGGLHNEQFF. The CDR3 coding sequence is TGTGCCAGCAGCTTCGGCGCAGGGGGACTCCACAATGAGCAGTTCTTC. The variable domain in full, with the rest retrieved from reference TRBV11-3 and TRBJ2-1, is EAGVVQSPRYKIIEKKQPVAFWCNPISGHNTLYWYLQNLGQGPELLIRYENEEAVDDSQLPKDRFSAERLKGVDSTLKIQPAELGDSAVYLCASSFGAGGLHNEQFFGPGTRLTVL.

This clonotype appeared many times. The genes are TRBV12-3 or TRBV12-4 and TRBJ1-1; D is unresolved. The V end was cut by 6 bases, the J end by 1 base, with 12 bases between. The CDR3 is made up of 14 amino acids. The CDR3 nucleotides are TGTGCCAGCAGCCTGTTAGCCGAGAACACTGAAGCTTTCTTT. Encoded protein: CASSLLAENTEAFF.

In this sample, this clonotype turned up many times. The J gene is TRBJ2-3, the V gene TRBV27; perhaps TRBD2 as D (5 bases). The germline V and J ends were trimmed by 6 bases and 3 bases, with 10 bases remaining between them. The CDR3 covers 13 residues. Germline V gene lookup returns CDR1 MNHEY and CDR2 SMNVEV (reference sequence). Here the CDR3 reads CASSPLATDTQYF. The CDR3 DNA reads as TGTGCCAGCAGCCCCCTAGCTACAGATACGCAGTATTTT.

Note on this clonotype: Just one base apart from a much larger clone, this may be a read error. Without the conserved terminal phenylalanine or tryptophan, this CDR3 likely stems from a read error. This chain uses TRBV12-3 or TRBV12-4 with TRBJ1-5, with TRBD1 matching over 9 bases. J was trimmed by 3 bases and V by 6 bases; bases with no gene match: 9. This CDR3 has 16 amino acids. Here the CDR3 DNA reads TGTGCCAGCAGCAAGGGACAGGGTCTCCTCAATCAGCCCCAGCATTAT. Its translation: CASSKGQGLLNQPQHY.

The chain links TRBV6-1 to TRBJ1-5, with a weak D call TRBD1 (5 bases). With 5 bases removed from V and 3 bases from J, the gap between germline ends came to 11 bases. CDR1 and CDR2 (germline): MNHNS, SASEGT. This CDR3 contains 14 residues. The CDR3 coding sequence is TGTGCCAGCAGTAGTAGGGGAAACAATCAGCCCCAGCATTTT. It specifies CASSSRGNNQPQHF.

This clonotype was picked up many times. The chain's CDR3 is CATKGSGSTETQYF. The CDR3 region has the DNA TGTGCCACCAAGGGTAGCGGGAGTACGGAGACCCAGTACTTC. The chain couples TRBV6-1 to TRBJ2-5; TRBD2 agrees at 9 bases. V was pared by 10 bases and J by 5 bases, with 11 bases of the junction left unmatched. Germline lookup yields CDR1 MNHNS and CDR2 SASEGT. The CDR3 runs to 14 residues.

This clonotype occurred many times. The CDR3 region is CAWSVGGANEQYF. The CDR3 nucleotides read TGTGCCTGGAGTGTGGGGGGGGCCAACGAGCAGTACTTC. This rearrangement joins TRBV30 to TRBJ2-7; D might be TRBD2 (7 bases). The CDR3 consists of 13 residues. Germline V gene lookup returns CDR1 GTSNPN and CDR2 SVGIG (reference sequence). Trimming pared 0 bases from V and 5 bases from J, leaving 11 bases between.

This clonotype was recorded at least ten times. The genes are TRBV6-1 and TRBJ2-3; 10 nucleotides align to TRBD2. The CDR3 spans 16 residues. The J segment lost 5 bases and the V segment lost 8 bases, leaving 13 bases of the junction unmatched. The germline CDR1 and CDR2 sequences are MNHNS and SASEGT. Written as DNA, the CDR3 is TGTGCCAGCGCACCTCATCAGCGGGGGGGAAAAGATACGCAGTATTTT. Translated, it gives CASAPHQRGGKDTQYF.

The J gene is TRBJ2-1, the V gene TRBV27, with 11 bases that match TRBD2. The CDR3 runs to 16 residues. From germline, CDR1 is MNHEY and CDR2 SMNVEV (reference sequence). Unmatched junction bases numbered 12, after V lost 4 bases and J lost 10 bases. The CDR3 DNA follows: TGTGCCAGCAGTTCCCTAGCGGGAGGCGGTACTTGGGAGCAGTTCTTC. Amino acid sequence: CASSSLAGGGTWEQFF.

The chain uses TRBV12-3 or TRBV12-4 and TRBJ2-3, with 8 bases identical to TRBD2. Trimming cost V 5 bases and J 0 bases; bases outside gene matches: 7. This CDR3 has 16 amino acids. The CDR3 loop is CASSPGGRGSTDTQYF. DNA of the CDR3: TGTGCCAGCAGTCCGGGAGGGCGGGGGAGCACAGATACGCAGTATTTT.

This chain uses TRBV4-1 with TRBJ1-1, with D hard to call. The CDR3 is 13 amino acids. V lost 3 bases to trimming and J lost 5 bases, with 10 bases between them. Germline values: CDR1 MGHRA, CDR2 YSYEKL. CDR3 amino acids: CASSHLGETEAFF. The CDR3 nucleotides read TGCGCCAGCAGCCACTTAGGAGAGACTGAAGCTTTCTTT.

The table lists this clonotype with many counts. This chain links TRBV20-1 with TRBJ1-1; D is unclear. The length of the CDR3 is 12 residues. V was shortened by 3 bases and J by 1 base, with 6 bases between the two germline ends. Germline V lookup: CDR1 DFQATT, CDR2 SNEGSKA (reference sequence). The CDR3, as DNA: TGCAGTGCTAGCCCTCAGAACACTGAAGCTTTCTTT. Protein sequence: CSASPQNTEAFF.

In its sample, this clonotype was seen a few times. The DNA of the CDR3 is TGTGCCAGCAGGGGGGATTTCTACGAGCAGTACTTC. Its protein is CASRGDFYEQYF. The gene calls are TRBV12-3 or TRBV12-4 and TRBJ2-7; the D gene could be TRBD1 or TRBD2 (5 bases each). The CDR3 contains 12 residues. V was shortened by 6 bases and J by 3 bases, with 9 bases between the two germline ends.

This clonotype was seen many times. This sequence joins TRBV27 and TRBJ2-5, with no clear D. The germline CDR1 and CDR2 sequences are MNHEY and SMNVEV (reference sequence). This CDR3 is built from 16 residues. Trimming removed 6 bases at V and 2 bases at J, with 19 bases between. The CDR3 DNA follows: TGTGCCAGCAGCTTGACTTGGATACCAGAACAAGAGACCCAGTACTTC. Residues: CASSLTWIPEQETQYF.

This chain uses TRBV4-1 with TRBJ2-5; D might be TRBD1 or TRBD2, each matching 5 bases. Germline CDR1 reads MGHRA; CDR2 reads YSYEKL. Trimming stripped 0 bases from V and 2 bases from J, with 16 bases between. CDR3 size: 17 residues. The CDR3 loop is CASSQDAVGVIQETQYF. CDR3 nucleotide sequence: TGCGCCAGCAGCCAAGATGCGGTGGGGGTGATACAAGAGACCCAGTACTTC.

The gene calls are TRBV6-1 and TRBJ2-3; 10 bases map to TRBD2. The CDR3 covers 15 residues. Germline V gene data show CDR1 as MNHNS and CDR2 as SASEGT. V trimming: 6 bases; J trimming: 2 bases; junction bases outside the gene matches: 5. The chain's CDR3 is CASRTGLAITDTQYF. The CDR3 region has the DNA TGTGCCAGCAGAACGGGACTAGCGATCACAGATACGCAGTATTTT.

This clonotype was seen repeatedly, ten times or more. The V and J genes are TRBV7-8 and TRBJ2-7, with D perhaps TRBD2 (5 bases). Germline V gene lookup returns CDR1 SGHVS and CDR2 FQNEAQ. The CDR3 runs 16 residues. With 4 bases removed from V and 3 bases from J, the gap between germline ends came to 19 bases. The CDR3 coding sequence is TGTGCCAGCAGCTCCACACGAACTGGGAGATTCTACGAGCAGTACTTC. Protein: CASSSTRTGRFYEQYF.

As for this clonotype: With a much larger clone just one base away, this may be a read error. The chain joins TRBV2 to TRBJ1-1; no definite D call. V dropped 8 bases and J dropped 3 bases, with 7 bases sitting between them. CDR1 is SNHLY and CDR2 is FYNNEI in the germline V gene. CDR3 length: 11 residues. The CDR3 DNA is TGTGCCAGCGGCCCTGACACTGAAGCTTTCTTT. It specifies CASGPDTEAFF.

This clonotype was counted between two and nine times. The V gene is TRBV6-1, the J gene TRBJ1-6, with D unresolved. The CDR3 spans 12 residues. Germline CDR1 reads MNHNS; CDR2 reads SASEGT. With 6 bases removed from V and 9 bases from J, the gap between germline ends came to 9 bases. The DNA for the CDR3 is TGTGCCAGCAGAAGTTGGGTTTCACCCCTCCACTTT. This encodes CASRSWVSPLHF.

This clonotype has only a few counts. This chain connects TRBV20-1 to TRBJ1-1; D gene unclear. Trimming stripped 2 bases from V and 7 bases from J, with 5 bases between. The length of the CDR3 is 10 residues. The germline V gene encodes CDR1 DFQATT and CDR2 SNEGSKA (reference sequence). CDR3 sequence: CSARKVEAFF. The CDR3 DNA follows: TGCAGTGCTAGAAAGGTTGAAGCTTTCTTT.

The V and J genes are TRBV29-1 and TRBJ2-7, with 7 nucleotides matching TRBD1. The V gene's germline CDR1 is SQVTM and CDR2 ANQGSEA. V shed 6 bases, J shed 1 base, and the junction held 6 bases outside the gene matches. The CDR3 is 13 residues long. This chain's CDR3 is CSVRDSGSYEQYF. Here the CDR3 DNA reads TGCAGCGTCCGGGACAGCGGATCCTACGAGCAGTACTTC.

Details on this clonotype: Possible read error: a much larger clone is one base away. The chain uses TRBV14 and TRBJ2-1; D gene ambiguous. Trimming removed 0 bases from V and 8 bases from J, with 14 bases in between. The CDR3 has 15 residues. Germline CDR1 and CDR2: SGHDN and FVKESK. The chain's CDR3 is CASSQDLADGDEQFF. For the CDR3, the DNA is TGTGCCAGCAGCCAAGATTTGGCAGATGGGGATGAGCAGTTCTTC.

This clonotype was found a few times. V and J are TRBV18 and TRBJ2-2, with D tentatively TRBD1 (5 bases). V was pared by 2 bases and J by 1 base, with 8 bases between. The germline gives CDR1 KGHSH, CDR2 LQKENI. CDR3 length: 15 amino acids. For the CDR3, the DNA is TGTGCCAGCTCACCAGGGGCTAGGAACACCGGGGAGCTGTTTTTT. This sequence encodes CASSPGARNTGELFF. Complete variable domain (other parts from reference TRBV18 and TRBJ2-2): NAGVMQNPRHLVRRRGQEARLRCSPMKGHSHVYWYRQLPEEGLKFMVYLQKENIIDESGMPKERFSAEFPKEGPSILRIQQVVRGDSAAYFCASSPGARNTGELFFGEGSRLTVL.

This clonotype showed up just a few times. The chain couples TRBV6-1 to TRBJ2-7; 12 bases are a match to TRBD1. The CDR3 runs 16 residues. Unmatched junction bases numbered 10, after V lost 6 bases and J lost 4 bases. Germline lookup yields CDR1 MNHNS and CDR2 SASEGT. CDR3 region: CASSPSGTGGEYEQYF. The DNA for the CDR3 is TGTGCCAGCAGCCCTAGCGGGACAGGGGGCGAGTACGAGCAGTACTTC.